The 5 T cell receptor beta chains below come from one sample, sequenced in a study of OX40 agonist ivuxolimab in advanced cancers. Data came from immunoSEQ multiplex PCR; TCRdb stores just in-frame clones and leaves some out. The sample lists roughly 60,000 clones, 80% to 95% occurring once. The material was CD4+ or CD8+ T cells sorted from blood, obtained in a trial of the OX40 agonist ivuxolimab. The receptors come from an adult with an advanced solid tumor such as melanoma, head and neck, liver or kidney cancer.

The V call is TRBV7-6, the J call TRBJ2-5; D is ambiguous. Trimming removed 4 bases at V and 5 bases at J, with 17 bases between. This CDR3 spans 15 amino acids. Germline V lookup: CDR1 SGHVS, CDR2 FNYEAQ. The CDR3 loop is CASSSLRPPGETQYF. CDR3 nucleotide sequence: TGTGCCAGCAGCTCGCTAAGGCCGCCCGGGGAGACCCAGTACTTC.

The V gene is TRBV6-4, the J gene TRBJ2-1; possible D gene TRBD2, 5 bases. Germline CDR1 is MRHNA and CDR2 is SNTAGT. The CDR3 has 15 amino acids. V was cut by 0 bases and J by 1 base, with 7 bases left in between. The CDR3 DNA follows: TGTGCCAGCAGTGACTCGGAGGAGTCCTACAATGAGCAGTTCTTC. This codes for CASSDSEESYNEQFF.

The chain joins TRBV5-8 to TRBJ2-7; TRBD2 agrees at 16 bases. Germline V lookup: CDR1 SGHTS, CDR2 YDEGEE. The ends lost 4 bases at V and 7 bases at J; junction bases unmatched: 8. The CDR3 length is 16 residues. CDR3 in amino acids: CASSRGLAGGPEEQYF. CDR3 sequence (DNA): TGTGCCAGCAGCCGGGGACTAGCGGGAGGGCCTGAAGAGCAGTACTTC.

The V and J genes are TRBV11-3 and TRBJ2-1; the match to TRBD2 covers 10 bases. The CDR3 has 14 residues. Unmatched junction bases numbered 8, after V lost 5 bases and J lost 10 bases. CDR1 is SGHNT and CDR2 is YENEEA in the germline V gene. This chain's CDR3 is CASSPALAGDEQFF. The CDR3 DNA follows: TGTGCCAGCAGCCCTGCTCTAGCGGGAGACGAGCAGTTCTTC.

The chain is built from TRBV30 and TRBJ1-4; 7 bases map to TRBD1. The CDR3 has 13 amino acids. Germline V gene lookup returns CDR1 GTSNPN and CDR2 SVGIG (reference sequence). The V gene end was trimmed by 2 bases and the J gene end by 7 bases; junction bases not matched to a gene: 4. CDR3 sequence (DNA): TGTGCCTGGAGTTCAGGGGGGGGTGAAAAACTGTTTTTT. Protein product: CAWSSGGGEKLFF. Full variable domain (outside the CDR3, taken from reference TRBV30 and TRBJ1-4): SQTIHQWPATLVQPVGSPLSLECTVEGTSNPNLYWYRQAAGRGLQLLFYSVGIGQISSEVPQNLSASRPQDRQFILSSKKLLLSDSGFYLCAWSSGGGEKLFFGSGTQLSVL.